The 18 T cell receptor beta chains reported below all come from one sample, sequenced in a study of T cells in Graves' hyperthyroidism and ophthalmopathy. Amplification yielded TCR beta CDR3 regions, with RNA transcripts as the source. The TCR CDR3 first-round RT-PCR relied on the HTBI primer set. TCRdb processed the multiplex PCR reads anew with MiXCR; each CDR3 protein has one entry. The table lists tens of thousands of distinct CDR3 sequences, under 55% of them singletons, with 10% in the top ten. Source material: blood. All receptors come from a woman aged 30 to 39 with Graves' hyperthyroidism.

This clonotype was seen repeatedly, ten times or more. The rearrangement uses TRBV7-8 and TRBJ2-7; 7 bases map to TRBD2. CDR1 is SGHVS, CDR2 FQNEAQ, per germline. The CDR3 spans 12 residues. J was trimmed by 5 bases and V by 7 bases; bases with no gene match: 5. The CDR3 coding sequence is TGTGCCAGCACGATGGGACTACACGAGCAGTACTTC. Residues: CASTMGLHEQYF.

This clonotype came up many times. A much larger clone lies one base from this, so it may be a read error. The chain employs TRBV5-1 and TRBJ2-2, with D tentatively TRBD1 or TRBD2 (5 bases each). V shed 3 bases and J shed 5 bases, with 20 bases lying between them. The CDR3 has 17 residues. CDR1 is SGHRS, CDR2 YFSETQ, per germline. The CDR3 is CASSWGTGAATTGELFF. DNA of the CDR3: TGCGCCAGCAGCTGGGGGACCGGGGCAGCTACAACCGGGGAGCTGTTTTTT.

This rearrangement joins TRBV28 to TRBJ1-1; D gene uncertain. V lost 1 base and J 0 bases, leaving 6 bases between the germline ends. The germline gives CDR1 MDHEN, CDR2 SYDVKM. The CDR3 has 14 residues. The CDR3 loop is CASSLSLMNTEAFF. The CDR3 DNA sequence: TGTGCCAGCAGTTTATCCCTTATGAACACTGAAGCTTTCTTT.

V and J are TRBV12-3 or TRBV12-4 and TRBJ1-4; the D is unclear. The CDR3 extends over 14 amino acids. V was cut by 8 bases and J by 7 bases, with 17 bases left in between. CDR3 amino acids: CASCSSSGFEKLFF. The CDR3 nucleotides are TGTGCCAGCTGTTCCTCAAGCGGGTTTGAAAAACTGTTTTTT.

Judged by abundance, this clonotype is medium-sized. This chain links TRBV29-1 with TRBJ2-5, with 7 bases identical to TRBD1. Germline trimming cut 3 bases from V and 5 bases from J; bases unmatched to any gene: 9. This CDR3 has 14 residues. Germline V gene lookup returns CDR1 SQVTM and CDR2 ANQGSEA. CDR3 protein: CSVETFTGDETQYF. The CDR3 DNA sequence: TGCAGCGTTGAGACTTTCACAGGGGATGAGACCCAGTACTTC.

This clonotype is deemed medium-sized. The rearrangement links TRBV19 to TRBJ2-7; 12 bases line up with TRBD2. The junction had 2 bases not matched to a gene; V was cut back by 9 bases and J by 2 bases. This CDR3 comprises 13 residues. Germline V gene sequence: CDR1 LNHDA, CDR2 SQIVND (reference sequence). CDR3 region: CASRTSGTYEQYF. The CDR3 region has the DNA TGTGCCAGCAGGACTAGCGGGACCTACGAGCAGTACTTC.

The table lists this clonotype with a few counts. The J gene is TRBJ2-1, the V gene TRBV29-1, with TRBD2 matching over 8 bases. Per the germline V gene, CDR1 is SQVTM and CDR2 is ANQGSEA. The CDR3 consists of 15 residues. With 2 bases clipped from V and 9 bases from J, the junction kept 12 bases outside the gene matches. The CDR3 nucleotides are TGCAGCGTTGAACGAGCGGGAGATAGGGATGGTGAGCAGTTCTTC. It translates to CSVERAGDRDGEQFF.

This clonotype has at least ten counts. The CDR3 sequence: CASSIGTTSRETQYF. CDR3 DNA: TGTGCCAGTAGTATAGGGACTACCAGCAGAGAGACCCAGTACTTC. The chain employs TRBV19 and TRBJ2-5; possibly TRBD2 for D (6 bases). This CDR3 is 15 amino acids long. V lost 1 base, J lost 4 bases, and 13 bases lay in between. Germline V gene sequence: CDR1 LNHDA, CDR2 SQIVND (reference sequence).

The genes are TRBV7-2 and TRBJ2-3, with D tentatively TRBD2 (5 bases). This CDR3 is 15 amino acids long. CDR1 and CDR2 (germline): SGHTA, FQGNSA. Trimming took off 4 bases at V and 5 bases at J, with 16 bases between the two ends. The CDR3 DNA is TGTGCCAGCAGCTCCGGACCTATGAGGGAAGATACGCAGTATTTT. This sequence encodes CASSSGPMREDTQYF.

At least ten counts were recorded for this clonotype. CDR3 DNA: TGTGCCAGCAGCCAAATATCACCAGGGAATAGGGCTTTCTTT. This sequence encodes CASSQISPGNRAFF. The V call is TRBV5-6, the J call TRBJ1-1; D may be TRBD1 (5 bases). The V end lost 4 bases, the J end lost 11 bases, and 21 bases lay between the germline ends. The CDR3 runs 14 residues. CDR1 SGHDT and CDR2 YYEEEE come from the germline V gene.

Comments on this clonotype: The junction shows a germline mismatch at one end, possibly a read error. The chain employs TRBV20-1 and TRBJ2-1; 13 bases map to TRBD2. This CDR3 region has 13 residues. CDR1 is DFQATT, CDR2 SNEGSKA, per germline (reference sequence). CDR3 sequence (DNA): TGCGGTGCCCTAGGACTAGCGGGAGTTGAGCAGTTCTTC. Its protein is CGALGLAGVEQFF.

This clonotype was counted at least ten times. This chain joins TRBV20-1 and TRBJ2-1, with 8 bases aligning to TRBD2. The ends lost 5 bases at V and 6 bases at J; junction bases unmatched: 12. The CDR3 is made up of 15 amino acids. Germline V lookup: CDR1 DFQATT, CDR2 SNEGSKA (reference sequence). The CDR3 loop is CSAQQTSGGGNEQFF. Here the CDR3 DNA reads TGCAGTGCTCAGCAAACTAGCGGAGGGGGCAATGAGCAGTTCTTC.

A few counts support this clonotype. V usage is TRBV2 and J usage is TRBJ2-5; D uncertain. CDR3 length: 11 amino acids. The ends were cut back, 6 bases at V and 0 bases at J, with 2 bases in the middle. Germline CDR1 reads SNHLY; CDR2 reads FYNNEI. The CDR3 spells CASRYQETQYF. The CDR3 nucleotides are TGTGCCAGCAGGTACCAAGAGACCCAGTACTTC.

Within the sample, this clonotype is medium-sized. This chain connects TRBV20-1 to TRBJ2-5; D is possibly TRBD1 (6 bases). Trimming took 5 bases from V and 5 from J, leaving 12 bases between them. The germline CDR1 and CDR2 sequences are DFQATT and SNEGSKA (reference sequence). This CDR3 is built from 12 residues. CDR3 in amino acids: CSAYRAGETQYF. CDR3 in DNA: TGCAGTGCTTACAGGGCAGGGGAGACCCAGTACTTC.

At least ten counts were recorded for this clonotype. The chain carries TRBV6-6 and TRBJ1-6; D unresolved. CDR3 length: 14 amino acids. Trimming pared 5 bases from V and 7 bases from J, leaving 12 bases between. Germline V CDR1 and CDR2: MNHNY, SVGAGI (reference sequence). Here the CDR3 DNA reads TGTGCCAGCAGTGCCGTCCGGAACAATTCACCCCTCCACTTT. Translated, it gives CASSAVRNNSPLHF.

The table lists this clonotype with many counts. The chain is built from TRBV6-5 and TRBJ2-7; D possibly corresponds to TRBD2 (5 bases). This CDR3 comprises 14 residues. Per germline, CDR1 MNHEY and CDR2 SVGAGI. V gave up 7 bases and J gave up 1 base, with 14 bases separating them. CDR3 in DNA: TGTGCCAGCACCCCGCTAGCCCAATCCTACGAGCAGTACTTC. Translation gives CASTPLAQSYEQYF.

Many counts were recorded for this clonotype. The chain carries TRBV6-6 and TRBJ1-3, with TRBD1 matching 8 bases. V lost 4 bases to trimming and J lost 2 bases; unmatched junction nucleotides: 7. Germline CDR1 reads MNHNY; CDR2 reads SVGAGI (reference sequence). This CDR3 region has 16 residues. The chain's CDR3 is CASSFGQGGPGNTIYF. The CDR3 nucleotides are TGTGCCAGCAGTTTTGGACAGGGTGGCCCTGGAAACACCATATATTTT.

This chain's CDR3 is CATSDLGNTEAFF. The CDR3, as DNA: TGTGCCACCAGTGATTTAGGGAACACTGAAGCTTTCTTT. The chain recombines TRBV24-1 with TRBJ1-1, with D unresolved. From germline, CDR1 is KGHDR and CDR2 SFDVKD. The CDR3 consists of 13 residues. Between the trimmed V and J ends, which lost 1 base and 1 base, there was a span of 3 bases.